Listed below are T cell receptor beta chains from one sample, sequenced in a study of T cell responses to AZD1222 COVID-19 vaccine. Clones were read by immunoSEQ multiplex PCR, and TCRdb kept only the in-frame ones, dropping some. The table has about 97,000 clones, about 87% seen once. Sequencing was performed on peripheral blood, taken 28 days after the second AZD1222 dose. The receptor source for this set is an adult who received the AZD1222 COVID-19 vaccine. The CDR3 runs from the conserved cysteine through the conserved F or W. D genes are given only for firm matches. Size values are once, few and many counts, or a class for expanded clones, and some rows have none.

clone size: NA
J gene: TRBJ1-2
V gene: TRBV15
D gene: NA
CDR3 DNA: TGTGCCACCAGCAGAGATCGATCTGGCTACACCTTC
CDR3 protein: CATSRDRSGYTF

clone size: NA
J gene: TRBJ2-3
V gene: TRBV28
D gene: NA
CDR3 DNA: TGTGCCAGCAACGACCATCGCACAGATACGCAGTATTTT
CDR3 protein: CASNDHRTDTQYF

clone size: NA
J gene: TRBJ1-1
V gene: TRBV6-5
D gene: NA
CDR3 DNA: TGTGCCAGCAGGGGGGGACTCTCGAACACTGAAGCTTTCTTT
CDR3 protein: CASRGGLSNTEAFF

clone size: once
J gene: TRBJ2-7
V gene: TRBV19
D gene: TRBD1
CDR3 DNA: TGTGCCAGTAGTATAGGAGGGACAGCCTACGAGCAGTACTTC
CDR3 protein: CASSIGGTAYEQYF

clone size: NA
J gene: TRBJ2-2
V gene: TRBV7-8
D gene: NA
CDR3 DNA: TGTGCCAGCAGCTACCGTACGGGTGCCGGGGAGCTGTTTTTT
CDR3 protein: CASSYRTGAGELFF

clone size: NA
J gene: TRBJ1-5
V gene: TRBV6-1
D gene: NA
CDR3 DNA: TGTGCCAGCAGTGAAGTAGAGCCCCAGCATTTT
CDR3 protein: CASSEVEPQHF

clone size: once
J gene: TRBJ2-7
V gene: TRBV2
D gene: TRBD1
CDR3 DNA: TGTGCCAGCAGTGAAGTGGACAGGGGCGAGCAGTACTTC
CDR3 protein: CASSEVDRGEQYF

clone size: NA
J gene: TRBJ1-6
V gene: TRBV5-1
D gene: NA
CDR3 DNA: TGCGCCAGCAGCTTCGGGTTGAGCTCCTATAATTCACCCCTCCACTTT
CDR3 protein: CASSFGLSSYNSPLHF

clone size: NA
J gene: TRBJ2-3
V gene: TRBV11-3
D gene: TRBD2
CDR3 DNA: TGTGCCAGCAGCTCGGGACTAGCGGGAGGAAGAAGTAGGGATACGCAGTATTTT
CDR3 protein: CASSSGLAGGRSRDTQYF

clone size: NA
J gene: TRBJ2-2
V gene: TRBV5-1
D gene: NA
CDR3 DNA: TGCGCCAGCAGGTGGGACGTCGCGAACACCGGGGAGCTGTTTTTT
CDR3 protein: CASRWDVANTGELFF

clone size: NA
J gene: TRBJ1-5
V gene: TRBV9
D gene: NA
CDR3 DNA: TGTGCCAGCAGCGTATCGGGGGTCAATCAGCCCCAGCATTTT
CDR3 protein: CASSVSGVNQPQHF

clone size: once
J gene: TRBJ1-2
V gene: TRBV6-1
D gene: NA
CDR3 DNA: TGTGCCAGCAGTGATACAGGGTATGGCTACACCTTC
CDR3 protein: CASSDTGYGYTF

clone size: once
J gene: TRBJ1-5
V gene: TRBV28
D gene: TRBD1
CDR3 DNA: TGTGCCAGCAGCCGACAGGGTATAAGCAATCAGCCCCAGCATTTT
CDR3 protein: CASSRQGISNQPQHF

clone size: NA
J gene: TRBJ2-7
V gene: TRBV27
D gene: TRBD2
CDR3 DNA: TGTGCCAGCAGTCTCACTAGCGGGGGGGCCTACGAGCAGTACTTC
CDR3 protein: CASSLTSGGAYEQYF

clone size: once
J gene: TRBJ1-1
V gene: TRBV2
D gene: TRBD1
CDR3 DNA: TGTGCCAGCAGTCAACAGGGGCAGGGGATCAAAAATACTGAAGCTTTCTTT
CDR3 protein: CASSQQGQGIKNTEAFF

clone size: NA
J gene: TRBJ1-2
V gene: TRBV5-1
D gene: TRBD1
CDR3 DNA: TGCGCCAGCAGCTTGGTCAGGGGGGACGACTATGGCTACACCTTC
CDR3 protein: CASSLVRGDDYGYTF

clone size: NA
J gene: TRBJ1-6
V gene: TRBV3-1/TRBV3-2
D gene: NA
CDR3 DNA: TGTGCCAGCACCTTCTGGGATGGGGATTCACCCCTCCACTTT
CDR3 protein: CASTFWDGDSPLHF

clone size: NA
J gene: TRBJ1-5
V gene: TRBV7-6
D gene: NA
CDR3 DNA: TGTGCCAGCAGCGCCGGGTTGGGGGGGCGATTCTTTGGCAATCAGCCCCAGCATTTT
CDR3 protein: CASSAGLGGRFFGNQPQHF

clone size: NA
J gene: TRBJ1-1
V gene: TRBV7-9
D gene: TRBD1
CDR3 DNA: TGTGCCAGCAGCTTAGTTTGGCAGGGGGCTGAAGCTTTCTTT
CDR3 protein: CASSLVWQGAEAFF

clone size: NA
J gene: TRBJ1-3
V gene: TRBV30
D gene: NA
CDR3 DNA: TGTGCCTGGAGTGTACGAGATCCTGGAAACACCATATATTTT
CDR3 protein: CAWSVRDPGNTIYF

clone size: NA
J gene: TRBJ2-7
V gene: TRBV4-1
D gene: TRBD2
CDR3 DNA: TGCGCCAGCAGCCAACAGCGGGGGGCGATTGGCGAGCAGTACTTC
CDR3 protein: CASSQQRGAIGEQYF

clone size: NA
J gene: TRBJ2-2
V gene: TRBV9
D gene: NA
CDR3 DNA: TGTGCCAGCAGCGTAGCTGTACAAGCCACCGGGGAGCTGTTTTTT
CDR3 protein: CASSVAVQATGELFF

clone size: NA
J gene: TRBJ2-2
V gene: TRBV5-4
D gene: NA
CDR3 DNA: TGTGCCAGCAGCACGGGCCTTAACACCGGGGAGCTGTTTTTT
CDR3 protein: CASSTGLNTGELFF

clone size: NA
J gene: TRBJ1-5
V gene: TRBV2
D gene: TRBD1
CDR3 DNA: TGTGCCAGCAGTGACGGGACAGGGAGGCAGCCCCAGCATTTT
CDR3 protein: CASSDGTGRQPQHF

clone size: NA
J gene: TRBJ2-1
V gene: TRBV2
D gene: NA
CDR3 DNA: TGTGCCAGCAGAATGGGTCGGGAGCAGTTCTTC
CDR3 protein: CASRMGREQFF

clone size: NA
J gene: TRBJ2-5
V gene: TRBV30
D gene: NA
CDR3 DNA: TGTGCCTGGAGTGGGTGGTACCAAGAGACCCAGTACTTC
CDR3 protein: CAWSGWYQETQYF

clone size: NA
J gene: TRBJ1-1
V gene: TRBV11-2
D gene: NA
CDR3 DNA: TGTGCCAGCAGCCCGGACACTGAAGCTTTCTTT
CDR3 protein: CASSPDTEAFF

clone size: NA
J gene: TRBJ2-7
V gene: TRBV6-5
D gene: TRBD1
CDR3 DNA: TGTGCCAGCAGCCTCCTCTGGACAGGGGGCTACGAGCAGTACTTC
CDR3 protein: CASSLLWTGGYEQYF

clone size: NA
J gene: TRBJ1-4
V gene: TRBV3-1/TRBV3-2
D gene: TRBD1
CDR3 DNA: TGTGCCAGCAGCCTAGCCGGGACAGTTAATGAAAAACTGTTTTTT
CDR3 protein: CASSLAGTVNEKLFF

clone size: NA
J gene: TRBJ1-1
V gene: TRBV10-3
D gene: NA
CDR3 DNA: TGTGCCAACCAAGACAGTCGGAACACTGAAGCTTTCTTT
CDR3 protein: CANQDSRNTEAFF

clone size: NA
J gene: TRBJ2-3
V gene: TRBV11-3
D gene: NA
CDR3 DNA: TGTGCCAGCAGCCCCCACGAGGGAGATACGCAGTATTTT
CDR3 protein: CASSPHEGDTQYF

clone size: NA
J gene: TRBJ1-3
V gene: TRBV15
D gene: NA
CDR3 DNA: TGTGCCACCAGCCGGGACAATGGAAACACCATATATTTT
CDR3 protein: CATSRDNGNTIYF

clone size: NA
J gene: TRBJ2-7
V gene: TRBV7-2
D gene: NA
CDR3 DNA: TGTGCCAGCAGCTCCACGGGACACTCAAGCGAGCAGTACTTC
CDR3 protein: CASSSTGHSSEQYF

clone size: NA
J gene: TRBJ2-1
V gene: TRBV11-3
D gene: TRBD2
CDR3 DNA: TGTGCCAGCAGCTGGACTAGCGCAAACAATGAGCAGTTCTTC
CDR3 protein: CASSWTSANNEQFF

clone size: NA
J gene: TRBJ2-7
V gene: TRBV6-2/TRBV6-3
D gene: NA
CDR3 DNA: TGTGCCAGCAGTTACCAGGGGTCCTCCTACGAGCAGTACTTC
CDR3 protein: CASSYQGSSYEQYF

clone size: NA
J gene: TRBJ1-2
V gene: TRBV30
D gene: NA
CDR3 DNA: TGTGCCTGGGCGGAGGGAACGGGCTACACCTTC
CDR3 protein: CAWAEGTGYTF

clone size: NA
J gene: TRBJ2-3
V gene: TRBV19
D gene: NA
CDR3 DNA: TGTGCCAGTAGAGGACAGAGCACAGATACGCAGTATTTT
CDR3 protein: CASRGQSTDTQYF

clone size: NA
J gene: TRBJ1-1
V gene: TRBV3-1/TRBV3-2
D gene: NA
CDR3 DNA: TGTGCCAGCAGCCAAGTTGGGAGACAGGAGTCGAACACTGAAGCTTTCTTT
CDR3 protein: CASSQVGRQESNTEAFF

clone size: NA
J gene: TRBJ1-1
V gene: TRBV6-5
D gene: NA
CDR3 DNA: TGTGCCAGCACGGTGGGGGGTGAAGCTTTCTTT
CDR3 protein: CASTVGGEAFF

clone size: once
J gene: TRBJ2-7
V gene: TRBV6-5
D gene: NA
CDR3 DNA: TGTGCCAGCAGCCGGACCCCCCGCTACGAGCAGTACTTC
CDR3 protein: CASSRTPRYEQYF

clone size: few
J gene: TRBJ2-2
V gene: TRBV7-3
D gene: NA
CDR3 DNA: TGTGCCAGCAGCTTAAGCGCCACCGGGGAGCTGTTTTTT
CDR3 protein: CASSLSATGELFF

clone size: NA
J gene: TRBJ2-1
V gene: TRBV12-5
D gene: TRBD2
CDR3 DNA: TGTGCTAGTGGTTTGGATGGCCATGGCGGGAGGGCCAGTGAGCAGTTCTTC
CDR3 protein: CASGLDGHGGRASEQFF

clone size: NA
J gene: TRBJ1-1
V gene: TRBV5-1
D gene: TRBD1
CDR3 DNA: TGCGCCAGCAGCTTGGGAGGGCAGGGGGGCACTGAAGCTTTCTTT
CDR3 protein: CASSLGGQGGTEAFF